This is a list of T cell receptor beta chains from one sample in a study of cytomegalovirus exposure and HLA in healthy donors. Method: immunoSEQ multiplex PCR; TCRdb's copy keeps in-frame clones and lacks some. The sample has about 260,000 clones; roughly 70% are singletons. The source material was PBMCs. The receptors were gathered from a female donor in good health and CMV-seronegative. Each CDR3 is given without its conserved first and last residue. Fields, in order: J gene, V gene, CDR3 protein.

TRBJ1-6 | TRBV5-1 | ASSLSGEHNSPLH
TRBJ2-1 | TRBV5-1 | ASSTGLDWEDEQF
TRBJ2-7 | TRBV18 | ASSPLVDSSYEQY
TRBJ2-3 | TRBV5-1 | ASSLGGAGTDTQY
TRBJ2-3 | TRBV7-9 | ASSLASGRDTDTQY
TRBJ1-3 | TRBV5-6 | ASSWGLGGLLSGNTIY
TRBJ2-5 | TRBV5-1 | ASSPIAGRGTQY
TRBJ2-7 | TRBV2 | ASSDPGQGPYEQY
TRBJ2-1 | TRBV12-5 | ASALLAGGPNEQF
TRBJ2-1 | TRBV5-4 | ASSQGVAGAYNEQF
TRBJ1-2 | TRBV30 | ACTRDSVYRYT
TRBJ1-1 | TRBV7-9 | SSSFRPTEAF
TRBJ2-5 | TRBV4-1 | ASSQDPIGTQETQY
TRBJ2-7 | TRBV6-5 | ASSYSTTSGRGEQY
TRBJ2-1 | TRBV27 | ASNPRGGYNEQF
TRBJ2-1 | TRBV5-1 | ASSPQGVGSDAYNEQF
TRBJ2-1 | TRBV7-2 | ASSPGLAAYNEQF
TRBJ1-2 | TRBV4-1 | ASSQSRGTYGYT
TRBJ2-5 | TRBV6-6 | ASSYSTGRETQY
TRBJ2-5 | TRBV20-1 | SALIEETQY
TRBJ1-1 | TRBV15 | ATRGMNTEAF
TRBJ1-1 | TRBV6-1 | ASSELVGGARTDTEAF
TRBJ2-7 | TRBV7-6 | ASSSGHEQY
TRBJ2-7 | TRBV7-6 | ASTPYPGLAYEQY
TRBJ2-2 | TRBV6-1 | ASRETGELF
TRBJ2-7 | TRBV6-5 | ASNTGQRGEQY
TRBJ1-4 | TRBV6-1 | ASSEAERGGEKLF
TRBJ2-5 | TRBV2 | ASSEKVAGRETQY